A single sample gave rise to the 12 T cell receptor beta chains below, sequenced in a study of blood T cell repertoires in COVID-19 (dated by TCRdb to the early 2020s). Libraries were prepared through the immunoSEQ multiplex PCR assay. TCRdb provides this immuneACCESS table in a form limited to in-frame rearrangements. Some clones are lacking; in checked studies, under half of them reflect an unresolved V gene, and why the rest are absent is not known. This sample lists fewer than 200,000 clones; roughly 85% were detected once. The top ten constitute 3% to 4% of the sample. Sequenced: peripheral blood. These receptor sequences come from a human donor with acute or convalescent COVID-19. The donor label of this sample is uncertain.

V gene TRBV6-5 combines with J gene TRBJ1-5; 12 bases match TRBD1. V lost 4 bases, J lost 7 bases, and 8 bases stayed unmatched. Per the germline V gene, CDR1 is MNHEY and CDR2 is SVGAGI. The CDR3 has 16 residues. CDR3 DNA sequence: TGTGCCAGCAGTTCCTGGGGACAGGGGGCGATGCAGCCCCAGCATTTT. Residues: CASSSWGQGAMQPQHF.

The chain employs TRBV4-3 and TRBJ1-2; D ambiguous. Germline-derived CDR1 and CDR2 are LGHNA and YSLEER. Trimming pared 0 bases from V and 2 bases from J, leaving 10 bases between. CDR3 length: 15 amino acids. DNA of the CDR3: TGCGCCAGCAGCCAAGAAGCGGCAGAGAACTATGGCTACACCTTC. Protein product: CASSQEAAENYGYTF.

The chain joins TRBV7-3 to TRBJ2-1, with 11 bases aligning to TRBD1. Germline assignment: CDR1 SGHTA and CDR2 FQGTGA. This CDR3 spans 15 amino acids. V lost 2 bases and J lost 5; bases outside the gene matches: 2. DNA for the CDR3: TGTGCCAGCAGCTTAGGACAGGGGGCCAACAATGAGCAGTTCTTC. Protein product: CASSLGQGANNEQFF.

This clone has only one observation. The chain links TRBV7-9 to TRBJ2-4; 9 nucleotides match TRBD1. The V gene end was trimmed by 5 bases and the J gene end by 9 bases; junction bases not matched to a gene: 11. The CDR3 consists of 15 residues. Germline-derived CDR1 and CDR2 are SEHNR and FQNEAQ (reference sequence). The CDR3 sequence: CASSAHTGGYGIQYF. The CDR3 DNA reads as TGTGCCAGCAGCGCCCATACAGGGGGCTACGGCATTCAGTACTTC.

The rearrangement uses TRBV18 and TRBJ2-3, with 9 bases aligning to TRBD2. Germline V gene lookup returns CDR1 KGHSH and CDR2 LQKENI. This CDR3 is built from 15 residues. The junction had 3 bases not matched to a gene; V was cut back by 3 bases and J by 2 bases. The CDR3 protein is CASSPRGGATDTQYF. CDR3 DNA: TGTGCCAGCTCACCTCGCGGGGGGGCCACAGATACGCAGTATTTT.

The chain couples TRBV2 to TRBJ2-7, with D tentatively TRBD1 (6 bases). Germline CDR1 reads SNHLY; CDR2 reads FYNNEI. There are 12 residues in the CDR3. Trimming took 7 bases from V and 7 from J, leaving 14 bases between them. The DNA of the CDR3 is TGTGCCAGCAATCAGGATCAGGGGGAGCAGTACTTC. It translates to CASNQDQGEQYF.

This clone was seen a single time. The chain couples TRBV6-2 or TRBV6-3 to TRBJ2-5; D unresolved. Germline CDR1 is MNHEY and CDR2 is SVGEGT. The ends were cut back, 5 bases at V and 10 bases at J, with 14 bases in the middle. This CDR3 is built from 12 residues. CDR3 amino acids: CASSQTEPGQYF. Here the CDR3 DNA reads TGTGCCAGCAGTCAGACCGAACCGGGCCAGTACTTC.

This clone was observed a few times. The genes are TRBV2 and TRBJ2-3, with D perhaps TRBD1 (6 bases). V was pared by 5 bases and J by 0 bases, with 12 bases between. CDR3 length equals 15 residues. Germline CDR1 and CDR2: SNHLY and FYNNEI. CDR3 DNA: TGTGCCAGCAGTCTTCAGGGGATGAGCACAGATACGCAGTATTTT. Its protein is CASSLQGMSTDTQYF. The whole variable domain, filled in from reference TRBV2 and TRBJ2-3, reads EPEVTQTPSHQVTQMGQEVILRCVPISNHLYFYWYRQILGQKVEFLVSFYNNEISEKSEIFDDQFSVERPDGSNFTLKIRSTKLEDSAMYFCASSLQGMSTDTQYFGPGTRLTVL.

The V call is TRBV9, the J call TRBJ1-1, with 12 bases identical to TRBD1. CDR3 length equals 16 residues. Germline V CDR1 and CDR2: SGDLS, YYNGEE. Germline trimming cut 4 bases from V and 0 bases from J; bases unmatched to any gene: 4. CDR3 bases: TGTGCCAGCAGCCCGGGACAGGGGGCCATGAACACTGAAGCTTTCTTT. Translated: CASSPGQGAMNTEAFF.

CDR3 nucleotide sequence: TGTGCCAGCAGCCGGACAGATAACTCTGGAAACACCATATATTTT. It codes for CASSRTDNSGNTIYF. The chain employs TRBV11-1 and TRBJ1-3, with D possibly being TRBD1 (6 bases). This CDR3 region has 15 residues. Germline CDR1 SGHAT, CDR2 FQDESV (reference sequence). The ends were cut back, 5 bases at V and 0 bases at J, with 11 bases in the middle.

The gene calls are TRBV5-1 and TRBJ1-4, with unresolved D. The CDR3 extends over 15 amino acids. Per the germline V gene, CDR1 is SGHRS and CDR2 is YFSETQ. V lost 0 bases and J lost 8, with 14 bases in between. This CDR3 is CASSLGFGQLEKLFF. The CDR3 DNA is TGCGCCAGCAGCTTGGGGTTTGGGCAGCTAGAAAAACTGTTTTTT. The full variable domain, with the rest looked up from reference TRBV5-1 and TRBJ1-4, is KAGVTQTPRYLIKTRGQQVTLSCSPISGHRSVSWYQQTPGQGLQFLFEYFSETQRNKGNFPGRFSGRQFSNSRSEMNVSTLELGDSALYLCASSLGFGQLEKLFFGSGTQLSVL.

The genes are TRBV28 and TRBJ2-7; 9 nucleotides align to TRBD1. The germline CDR1 and CDR2 sequences are MDHEN and SYDVKM. V gave up 7 bases and J gave up 4 bases; unmatched junction bases: 11. This CDR3 has 15 amino acids. The CDR3 bases are TGTGCCAGCACCCCCGGGACAGGGAATTGGTACGAGCAGTACTTC. It is translated as CASTPGTGNWYEQYF.